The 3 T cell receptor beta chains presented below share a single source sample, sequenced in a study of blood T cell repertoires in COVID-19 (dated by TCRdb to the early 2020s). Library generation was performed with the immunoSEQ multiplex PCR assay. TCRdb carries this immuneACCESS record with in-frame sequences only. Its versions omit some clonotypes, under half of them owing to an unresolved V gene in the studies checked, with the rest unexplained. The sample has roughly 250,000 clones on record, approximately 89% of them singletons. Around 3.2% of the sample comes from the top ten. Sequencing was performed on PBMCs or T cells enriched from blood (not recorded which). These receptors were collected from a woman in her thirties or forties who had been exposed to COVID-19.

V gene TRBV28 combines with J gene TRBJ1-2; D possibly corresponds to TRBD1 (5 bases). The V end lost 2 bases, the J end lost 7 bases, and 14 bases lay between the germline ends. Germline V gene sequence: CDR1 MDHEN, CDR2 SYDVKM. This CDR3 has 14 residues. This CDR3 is CASSLLYGQGGYTF. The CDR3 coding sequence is TGTGCCAGCAGTTTACTTTACGGGCAGGGTGGCTACACCTTC.

CDR3 in amino acids: CASSVDRGRELFF. The CDR3 coding sequence is TGTGCCAGCAGCGTTGACCGGGGGAGGGAGCTGTTTTTT. The V call is TRBV9, the J call TRBJ2-2; D possibly corresponds to TRBD2 (6 bases). The CDR3 is 13 amino acids. The V and J ends lost 2 bases and 9 bases respectively, with 11 bases between them. The V gene's germline CDR1 is SGDLS and CDR2 YYNGEE.

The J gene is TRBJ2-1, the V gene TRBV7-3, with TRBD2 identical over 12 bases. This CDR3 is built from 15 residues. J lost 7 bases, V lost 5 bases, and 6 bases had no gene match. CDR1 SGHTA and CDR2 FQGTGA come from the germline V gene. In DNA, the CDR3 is TGTGCCAGCAGCGATCCCGGACTAGCGGGAAATGAGCAGTTCTTC. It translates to CASSDPGLAGNEQFF.